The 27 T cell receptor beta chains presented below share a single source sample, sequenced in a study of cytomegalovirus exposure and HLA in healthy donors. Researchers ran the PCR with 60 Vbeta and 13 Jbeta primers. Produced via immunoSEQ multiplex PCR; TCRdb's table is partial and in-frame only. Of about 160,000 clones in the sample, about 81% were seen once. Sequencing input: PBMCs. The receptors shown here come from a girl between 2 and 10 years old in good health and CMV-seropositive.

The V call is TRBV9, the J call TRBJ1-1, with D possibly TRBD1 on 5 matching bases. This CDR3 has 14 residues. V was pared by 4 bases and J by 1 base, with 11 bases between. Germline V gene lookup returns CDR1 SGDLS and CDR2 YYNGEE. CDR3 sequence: CASSLGLRNTEAFF. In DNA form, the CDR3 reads TGTGCCAGCAGCCTGGGACTGCGGAACACTGAAGCTTTCTTT. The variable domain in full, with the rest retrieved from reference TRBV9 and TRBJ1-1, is DSGVTQTPKHLITATGQRVTLRCSPRSGDLSVYWYQQSLDQGLQFLIQYYNGEERAKGNILERFSAQQFPDLHSELNLSSLELGDSALYFCASSLGLRNTEAFFGQGTRLTVV.

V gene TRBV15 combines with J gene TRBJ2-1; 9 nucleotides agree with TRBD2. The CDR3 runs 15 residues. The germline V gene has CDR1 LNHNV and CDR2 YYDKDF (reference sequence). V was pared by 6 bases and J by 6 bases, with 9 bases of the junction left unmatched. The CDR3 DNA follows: TGTGCCACCAGTTCTCCGGGACTAGCCCCCAATGAGCAGTTCTTC. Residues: CATSSPGLAPNEQFF.

The CDR3 sequence is CASTDGAGGAYEQYF. CDR3 coding DNA: TGTGCCAGCACCGACGGGGCGGGAGGGGCTTACGAGCAGTACTTC. The chain employs TRBV2 and TRBJ2-7, with 9 bases matching TRBD2. CDR1 is SNHLY, CDR2 FYNNEI, per germline. The CDR3 is made up of 15 amino acids. Trimming at V came to 7 bases and at J to 4 bases, leaving 11 bases not matched to a gene.

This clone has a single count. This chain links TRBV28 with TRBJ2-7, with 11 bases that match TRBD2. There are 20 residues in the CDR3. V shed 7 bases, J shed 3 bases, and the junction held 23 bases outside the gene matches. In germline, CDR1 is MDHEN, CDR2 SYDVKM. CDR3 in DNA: TGTGCCAGCAAAGGGACAGGGACGCAAACTAGCGGGAGTCTTCTCTACGAGCAGTACTTC. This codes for CASKGTGTQTSGSLLYEQYF.

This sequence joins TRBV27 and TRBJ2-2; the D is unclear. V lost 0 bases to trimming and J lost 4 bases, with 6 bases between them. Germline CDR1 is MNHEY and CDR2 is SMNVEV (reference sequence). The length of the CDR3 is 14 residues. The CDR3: CASSLSRGTGELFF. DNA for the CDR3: TGTGCCAGCAGTTTATCGAGAGGCACCGGGGAGCTGTTTTTT.

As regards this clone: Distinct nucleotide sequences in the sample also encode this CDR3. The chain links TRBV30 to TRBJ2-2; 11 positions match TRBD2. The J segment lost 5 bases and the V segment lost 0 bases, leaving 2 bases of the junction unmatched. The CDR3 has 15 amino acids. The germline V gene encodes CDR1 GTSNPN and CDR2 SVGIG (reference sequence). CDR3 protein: CAWSVRLAGTGELFF. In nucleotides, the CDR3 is TGTGCCTGGAGTGTACGACTAGCGGGAACCGGGGAGCTGTTTTTT.

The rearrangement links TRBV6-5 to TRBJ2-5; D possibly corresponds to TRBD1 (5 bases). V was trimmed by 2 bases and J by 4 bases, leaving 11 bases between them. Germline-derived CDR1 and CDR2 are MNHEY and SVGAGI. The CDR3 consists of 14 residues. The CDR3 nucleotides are TGTGCCAGCAGTTACCCCCGTAGGGGAGAGACCCAGTACTTC. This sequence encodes CASSYPRRGETQYF.

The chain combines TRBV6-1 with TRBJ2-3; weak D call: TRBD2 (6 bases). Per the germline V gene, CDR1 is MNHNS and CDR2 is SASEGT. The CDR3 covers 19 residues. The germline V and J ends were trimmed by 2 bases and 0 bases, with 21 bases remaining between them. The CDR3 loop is CASSERSFLGGRSTDTQYF. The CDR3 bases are TGTGCCAGCAGTGAAAGGTCTTTCTTGGGGGGAAGGAGCACAGATACGCAGTATTTT.

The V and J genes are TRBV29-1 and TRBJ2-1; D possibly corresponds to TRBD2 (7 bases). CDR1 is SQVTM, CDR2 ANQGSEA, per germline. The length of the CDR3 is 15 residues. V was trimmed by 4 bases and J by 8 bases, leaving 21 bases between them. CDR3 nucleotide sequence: TGCAGCGTTGCCTCGAGGGGGGGGAGGGGGGATGAGCAGTTCTTC. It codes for CSVASRGGRGDEQFF.

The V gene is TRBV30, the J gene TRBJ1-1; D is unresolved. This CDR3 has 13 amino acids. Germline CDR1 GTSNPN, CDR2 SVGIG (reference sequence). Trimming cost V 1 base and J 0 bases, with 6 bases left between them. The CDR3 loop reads CAWSATMNTEAFF. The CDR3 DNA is TGTGCCTGGAGTGCCACTATGAACACTGAAGCTTTCTTT.

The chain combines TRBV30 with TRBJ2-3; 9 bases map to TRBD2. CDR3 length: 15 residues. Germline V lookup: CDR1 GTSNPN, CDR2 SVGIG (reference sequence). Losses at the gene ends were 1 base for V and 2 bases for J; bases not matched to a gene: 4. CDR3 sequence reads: CAWSALAGVTDTQYF. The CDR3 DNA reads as TGTGCCTGGAGTGCCTTAGCGGGAGTCACAGATACGCAGTATTTT.

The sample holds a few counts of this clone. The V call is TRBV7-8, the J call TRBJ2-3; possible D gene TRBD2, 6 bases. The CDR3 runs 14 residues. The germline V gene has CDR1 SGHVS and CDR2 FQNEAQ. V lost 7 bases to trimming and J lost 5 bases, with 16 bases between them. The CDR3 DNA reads TGTGCCAGCATGCGGAGGGAGTTGGTAGATACGCAGTATTTT. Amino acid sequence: CASMRRELVDTQYF. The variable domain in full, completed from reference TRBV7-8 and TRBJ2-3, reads GAGVSQSPRYKVAKRGQDVALRCDPISGHVSLFWYQQALGQGPEFLTYFQNEAQLDKSGLPSDRFFAERPEGSVSTLKIQRTQQEDSAVYLCASMRRELVDTQYFGPGTRLTVL.

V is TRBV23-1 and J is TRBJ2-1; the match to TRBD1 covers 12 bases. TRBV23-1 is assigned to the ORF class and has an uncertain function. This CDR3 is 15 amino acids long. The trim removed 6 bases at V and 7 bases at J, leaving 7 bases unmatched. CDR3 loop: CASRRGTGGWNEQFF. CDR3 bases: TGCGCCAGCAGACGCGGGACAGGGGGCTGGAATGAGCAGTTCTTC.

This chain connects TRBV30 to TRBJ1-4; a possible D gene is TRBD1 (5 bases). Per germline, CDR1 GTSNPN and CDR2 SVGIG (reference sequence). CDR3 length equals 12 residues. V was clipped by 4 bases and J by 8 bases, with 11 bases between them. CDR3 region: CAWNQEGEKLFF. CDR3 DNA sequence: TGTGCCTGGAATCAGGAGGGGGAAAAACTGTTTTTT.

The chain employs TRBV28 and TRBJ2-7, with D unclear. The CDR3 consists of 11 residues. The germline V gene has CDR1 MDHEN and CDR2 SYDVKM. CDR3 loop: CAGGDSYEQYF. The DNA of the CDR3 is TGTGCTGGCGGAGATTCCTACGAGCAGTACTTC.

CDR3 in amino acids: CASSSGLAGTDTQYF. The CDR3 nucleotides are TGTGCCAGCAGCTCGGGACTAGCGGGAACAGATACGCAGTATTTT. The chain carries TRBV7-2 and TRBJ2-3, with 13 bases lining up with TRBD2. J gave up 3 bases and V 4 bases, and 1 base lay outside the gene matches. Germline V gene sequence: CDR1 SGHTA, CDR2 FQGNSA. There are 15 residues in the CDR3.

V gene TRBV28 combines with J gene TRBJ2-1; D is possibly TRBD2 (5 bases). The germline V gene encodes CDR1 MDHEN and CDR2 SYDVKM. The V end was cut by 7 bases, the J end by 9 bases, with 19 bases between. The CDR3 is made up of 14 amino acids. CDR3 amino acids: CASKYWAGTSEQFF. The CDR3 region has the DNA TGTGCCAGCAAATATTGGGCGGGCACTAGTGAGCAGTTCTTC.

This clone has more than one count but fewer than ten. The CDR3 DNA reads TGTGCCAGTACCTCGTTCAGGGGGCTGCCTGAAGCTTTCTTT. Its translation: CASTSFRGLPEAFF. The chain combines TRBV19 with TRBJ1-1; 8 positions agree with TRBD1. The CDR3 extends over 14 amino acids. V lost 7 bases, J lost 6 bases, and 10 bases stayed unmatched. Germline V gene data show CDR1 as LNHDA and CDR2 as SQIVND (reference sequence).

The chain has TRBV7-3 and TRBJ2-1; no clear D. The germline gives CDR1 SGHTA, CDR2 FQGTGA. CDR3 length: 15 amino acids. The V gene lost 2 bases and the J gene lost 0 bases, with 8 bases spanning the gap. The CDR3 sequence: CASSLAVSSYNEQFF. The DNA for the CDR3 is TGTGCCAGCAGCTTAGCGGTCAGCTCCTACAATGAGCAGTTCTTC.

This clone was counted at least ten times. The CDR3 is CASSIGLAATGELFF. The CDR3 DNA sequence: TGTGCCAGTAGTATAGGGCTAGCGGCCACCGGGGAGCTGTTTTTT. The chain employs TRBV19 and TRBJ2-2; TRBD2 agrees at 7 bases. V lost 1 base, J lost 4 bases, and 3 bases stayed unmatched. This CDR3 has 15 residues. Looked up from germline, CDR1 is LNHDA and CDR2 is SQIVND (reference sequence).

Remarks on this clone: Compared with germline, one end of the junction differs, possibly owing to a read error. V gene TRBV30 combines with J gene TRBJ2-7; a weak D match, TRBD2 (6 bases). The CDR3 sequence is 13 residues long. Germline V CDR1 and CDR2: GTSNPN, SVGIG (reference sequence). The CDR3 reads CAWSLNPAGTLNF. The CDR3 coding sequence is TGTGCCTGGAGTTTAAATCCGGCCGGGACTCTAAACTTC. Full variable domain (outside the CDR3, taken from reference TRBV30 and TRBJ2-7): SQTIHQWPATLVQPVGSPLSLECTVEGTSNPNLYWYRQAAGRGLQLLFYSVGIGQISSEVPQNLSASRPQDRQFILSSKKLLLSDSGFYLCAWSLNPAGTLNFGPGTRLTVT.

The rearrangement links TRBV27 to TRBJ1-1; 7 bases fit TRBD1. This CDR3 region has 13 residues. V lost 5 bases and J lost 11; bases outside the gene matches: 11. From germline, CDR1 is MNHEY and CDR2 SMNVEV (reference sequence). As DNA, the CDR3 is TGTGCCAGCAGTCTAAACCAGGGGGTCGGGGCTTTCTTT. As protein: CASSLNQGVGAFF.

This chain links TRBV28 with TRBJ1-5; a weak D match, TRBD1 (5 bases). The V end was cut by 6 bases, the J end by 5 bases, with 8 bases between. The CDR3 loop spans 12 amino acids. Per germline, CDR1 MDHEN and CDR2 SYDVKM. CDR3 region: CASRQGYQPQHF. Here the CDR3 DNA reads TGTGCCAGCAGGCAGGGCTATCAGCCCCAGCATTTT.

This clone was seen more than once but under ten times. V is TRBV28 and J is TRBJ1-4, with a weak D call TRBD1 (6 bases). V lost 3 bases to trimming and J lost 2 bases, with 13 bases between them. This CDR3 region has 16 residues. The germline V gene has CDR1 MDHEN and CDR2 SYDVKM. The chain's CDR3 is CASSLYREGTNEKLFF. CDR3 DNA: TGTGCCAGCAGTTTGTACAGGGAGGGTACTAATGAAAAACTGTTTTTT.

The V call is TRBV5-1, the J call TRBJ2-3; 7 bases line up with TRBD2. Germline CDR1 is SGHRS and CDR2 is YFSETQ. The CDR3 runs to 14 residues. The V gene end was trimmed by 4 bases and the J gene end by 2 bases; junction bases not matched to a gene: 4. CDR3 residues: CASSGEGTTDTQYF. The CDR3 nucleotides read TGCGCCAGCAGCGGGGAGGGGACCACAGATACGCAGTATTTT.

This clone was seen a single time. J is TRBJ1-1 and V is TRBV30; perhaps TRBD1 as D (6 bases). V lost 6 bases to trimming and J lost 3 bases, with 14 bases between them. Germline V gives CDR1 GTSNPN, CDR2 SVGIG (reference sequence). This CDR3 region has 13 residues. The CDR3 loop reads CACGRGADTEAFF. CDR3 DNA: TGTGCCTGTGGTCGGGGGGCAGACACTGAAGCTTTCTTT.

CDR3 loop: CATSRGGFQHSHEAFF. The DNA for the CDR3 is TGTGCCACCAGCAGAGGAGGGTTTCAACACAGCCATGAAGCTTTCTTT. The rearrangement joins TRBV15 to TRBJ1-1; no clear D. The CDR3 length is 16 residues. Between the trimmed V and J ends, which lost 1 base and 7 bases, there was a span of 19 bases. The germline V gene has CDR1 LNHNV and CDR2 YYDKDF (reference sequence).